This T cell receptor beta chain was captured by sequencing in a study of blood T cell repertoires in COVID-19. Per the original data handling: Scientists estimated how many nucleated cells there were by amplifying reference gene primers. TCRdb keeps only in-frame clones here, not all; method: immunoSEQ multiplex PCR. V, J and clone size reflect that table, while D and trimming were determined from the DNA. The repertoire holds about 250,000 clones, over 70% seen once, with approximately 9% in the top ten. Trimming took 1 base from V and 5 from J; bases not matched to a gene: 3. CDR3 size: 13 residues. Germline loops: CDR1 GTSNPN, CDR2 SVGIG (reference sequence).

The TCR comes from a middle-aged man with active or convalescent COVID-19. What was sequenced was peripheral blood. The chain is built from TRBV30 and TRBJ2-7; 9 bases are shared with TRBD1. As DNA, the CDR3 is TGTGCCTGGAGTGCGGGACAGGGCCACGAGCAGTACTTC. Translation: CAWSAGQGHEQYF.